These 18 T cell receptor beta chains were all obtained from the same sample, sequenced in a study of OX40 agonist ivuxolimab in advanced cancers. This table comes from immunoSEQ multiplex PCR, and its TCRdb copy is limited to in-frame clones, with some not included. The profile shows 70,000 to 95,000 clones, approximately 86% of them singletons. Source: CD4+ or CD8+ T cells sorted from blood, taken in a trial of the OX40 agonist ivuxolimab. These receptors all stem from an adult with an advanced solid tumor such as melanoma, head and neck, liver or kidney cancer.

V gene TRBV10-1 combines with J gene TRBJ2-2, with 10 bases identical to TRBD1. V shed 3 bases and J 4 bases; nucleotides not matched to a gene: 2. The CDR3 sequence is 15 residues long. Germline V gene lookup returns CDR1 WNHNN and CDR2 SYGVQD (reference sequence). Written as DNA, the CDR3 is TGCGCCAGCAGTGAAGACAGGGGGCGCACCGGGGAGCTGTTTTTT. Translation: CASSEDRGRTGELFF.

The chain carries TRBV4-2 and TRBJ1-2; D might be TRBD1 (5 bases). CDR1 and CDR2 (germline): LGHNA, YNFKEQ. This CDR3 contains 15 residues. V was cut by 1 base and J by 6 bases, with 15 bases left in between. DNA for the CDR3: TGTGCCAGCAGCCAAGTCGAAAGACCGGGGGATGGCTACACCTTC. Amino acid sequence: CASSQVERPGDGYTF.

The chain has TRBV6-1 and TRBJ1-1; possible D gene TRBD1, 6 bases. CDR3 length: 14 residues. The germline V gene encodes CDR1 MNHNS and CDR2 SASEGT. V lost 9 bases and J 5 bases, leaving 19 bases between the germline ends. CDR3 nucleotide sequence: TGTGCCAGTAAAGGACAGTTCCCGGGGACTGAAGCTTTCTTT. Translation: CASKGQFPGTEAFF.

CDR3 bases: TGTGCCATCAGTGGGGGGGGACAGCGGTATTCTGAAGCTTTCTTT. This codes for CAISGGGQRYSEAFF. This chain uses TRBV10-3 with TRBJ1-1, with TRBD1 matching 7 bases. V lost 4 bases to trimming and J lost 6 bases; unmatched junction nucleotides: 11. Germline V gene sequence: CDR1 ENHRY, CDR2 SYGVKD. The CDR3 has 15 amino acids.

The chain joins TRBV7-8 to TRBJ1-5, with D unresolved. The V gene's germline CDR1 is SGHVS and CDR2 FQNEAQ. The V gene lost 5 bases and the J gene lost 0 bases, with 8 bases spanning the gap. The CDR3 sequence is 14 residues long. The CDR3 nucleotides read TGTGCCAGCAGCCCGAGCAATAGCAATCAGCCCCAGCATTTT. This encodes CASSPSNSNQPQHF.

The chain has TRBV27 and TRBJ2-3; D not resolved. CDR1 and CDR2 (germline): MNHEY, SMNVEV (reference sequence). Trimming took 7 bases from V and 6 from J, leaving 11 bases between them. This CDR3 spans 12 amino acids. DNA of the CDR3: TGTGCCAGCACCGGACGGGCGGATACGCAGTATTTT. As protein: CASTGRADTQYF.

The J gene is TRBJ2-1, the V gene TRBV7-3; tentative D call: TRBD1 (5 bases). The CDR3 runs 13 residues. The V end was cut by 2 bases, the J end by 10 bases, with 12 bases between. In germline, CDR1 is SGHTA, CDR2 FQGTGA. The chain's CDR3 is CASSLDSSPEQFF. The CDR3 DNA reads TGTGCCAGCAGCTTAGACAGTTCTCCCGAGCAGTTCTTC.

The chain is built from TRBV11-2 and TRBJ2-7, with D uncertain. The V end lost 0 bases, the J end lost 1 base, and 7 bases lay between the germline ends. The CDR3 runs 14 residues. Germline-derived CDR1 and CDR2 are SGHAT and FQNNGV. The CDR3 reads CASSLDILSYEQYF. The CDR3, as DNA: TGTGCCAGCAGCTTAGACATCTTATCCTACGAGCAGTACTTC.

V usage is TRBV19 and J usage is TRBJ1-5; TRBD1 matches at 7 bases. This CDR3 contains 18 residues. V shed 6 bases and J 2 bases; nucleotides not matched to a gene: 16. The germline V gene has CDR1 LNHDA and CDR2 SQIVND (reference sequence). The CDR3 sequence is CASRRKVDRVVGNQPQHF. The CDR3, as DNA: TGTGCCAGTAGAAGGAAGGTTGACAGGGTAGTTGGCAATCAGCCCCAGCATTTT.

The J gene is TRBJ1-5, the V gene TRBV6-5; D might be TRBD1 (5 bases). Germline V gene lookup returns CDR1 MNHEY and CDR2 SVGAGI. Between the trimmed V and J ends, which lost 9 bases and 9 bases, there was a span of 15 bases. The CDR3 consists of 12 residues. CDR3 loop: CASRDVLGPQHF. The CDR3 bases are TGTGCCAGTAGGGACGTCCTAGGGCCCCAGCATTTT.

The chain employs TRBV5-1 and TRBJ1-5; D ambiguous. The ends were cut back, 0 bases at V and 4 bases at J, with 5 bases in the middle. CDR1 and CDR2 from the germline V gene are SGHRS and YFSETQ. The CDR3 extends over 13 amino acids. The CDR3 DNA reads TGCGCCAGCAGCTTGGACCTTAATCAGCCCCAGCATTTT. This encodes CASSLDLNQPQHF.

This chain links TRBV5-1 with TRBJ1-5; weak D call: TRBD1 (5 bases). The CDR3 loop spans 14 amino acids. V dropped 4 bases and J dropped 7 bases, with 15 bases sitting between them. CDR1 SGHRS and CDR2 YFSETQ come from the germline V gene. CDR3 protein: CASSPGTARQPQHF. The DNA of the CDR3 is TGCGCCAGCAGCCCCGGGACGGCTCGGCAGCCCCAGCATTTT.

Here the CDR3 reads CASSLEGAGGTEAFF. The CDR3 bases are TGTGCCAGCAGCTTAGAGGGGGCAGGGGGGACTGAAGCTTTCTTT. J is TRBJ1-1 and V is TRBV7-6; 7 bases are a match to TRBD1. The V gene end was trimmed by 1 base and the J gene end by 5 bases; junction bases not matched to a gene: 7. The CDR3 sequence is 15 residues long. Germline V gene data show CDR1 as SGHVS and CDR2 as FNYEAQ.

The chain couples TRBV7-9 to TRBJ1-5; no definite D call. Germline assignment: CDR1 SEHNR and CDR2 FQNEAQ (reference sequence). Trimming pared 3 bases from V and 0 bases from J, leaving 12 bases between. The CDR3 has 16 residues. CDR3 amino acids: CASSFGAASSNQPQHF. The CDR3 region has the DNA TGTGCCAGCAGCTTTGGAGCGGCGAGTAGCAATCAGCCCCAGCATTTT.

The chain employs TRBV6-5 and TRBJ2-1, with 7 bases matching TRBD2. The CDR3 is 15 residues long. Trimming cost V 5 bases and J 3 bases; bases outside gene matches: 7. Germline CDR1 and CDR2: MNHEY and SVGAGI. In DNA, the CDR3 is TGTGCCAGCAGTAGAGTAGCGGGCGACTACAATGAGCAGTTCTTC. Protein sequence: CASSRVAGDYNEQFF.

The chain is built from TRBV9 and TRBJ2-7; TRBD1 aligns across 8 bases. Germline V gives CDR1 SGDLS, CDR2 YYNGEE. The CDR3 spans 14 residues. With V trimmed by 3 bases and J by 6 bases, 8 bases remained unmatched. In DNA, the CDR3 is TGTGCCAGCAGCGATGGGACAGGCCCCTCCGAGCAGTACTTC. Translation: CASSDGTGPSEQYF.

The DNA for the CDR3 is TGTGCCAGCAGCTTCAAACAGGGGGCTACCACTGAAGCTTTCTTT. This codes for CASSFKQGATTEAFF. V usage is TRBV7-3 and J usage is TRBJ1-1; 9 bases match TRBD1. The CDR3 runs 15 residues. Germline V lookup: CDR1 SGHTA, CDR2 FQGTGA. Trimming took 3 bases from V and 4 from J; bases not matched to a gene: 6.

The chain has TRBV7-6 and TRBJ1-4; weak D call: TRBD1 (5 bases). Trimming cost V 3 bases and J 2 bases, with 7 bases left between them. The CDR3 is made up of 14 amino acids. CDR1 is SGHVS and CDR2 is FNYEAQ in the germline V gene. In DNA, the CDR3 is TGTGCCAGCAGCTTGTCAGGGACTAATGAAAAACTGTTTTTT. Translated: CASSLSGTNEKLFF.